These T cell receptor beta chains were read from a single sample in a study of blood T cell repertoires in COVID-19. Using immunoSEQ multiplex PCR, the repertoire was profiled, and TCRdb retains in-frame clones only, with some absent. This sample has 150,000 to 200,000 clones, with 80% to 90% found just once. The sample comprised peripheral blood. All receptors derive from a man between 18 and 35 years old who had recovered from COVID-19. The CDR3 runs from the conserved cysteine through the conserved F or W. D genes are given only for firm matches. The size of a clone is reported for some rows only, either as once, few or many, or as a class for expanded clones.

>few|TRBV27|TRBJ1-1|.
CASRLTGRPPAFF
TGTGCCAGCAGACTGACAGGACGCCCGCCGGCTTTCTTT
>.|TRBV30|TRBJ2-7|TRBD2
CAWAPGLELYEQYF
TGTGCCTGGGCTCCGGGACTAGAGCTCTACGAGCAGTACTTC
>.|TRBV7-9|TRBJ1-1|.
CASSFGGNTEAFF
TGTGCCAGCAGCTTCGGAGGGAACACTGAAGCTTTCTTT
>.|TRBV7-2|TRBJ2-5|TRBD2
CASRPGTNQETQYF
TGTGCCAGCAGGCCCGGGACTAACCAAGAGACCCAGTACTTC
>.|TRBV9|TRBJ2-5|TRBD1
CASSTTGGQETQYF
TGTGCCAGCAGCACCACAGGGGGCCAAGAGACCCAGTACTTC
>.|TRBV6-5|TRBJ1-1|.
CASGRRTDGEAFF
TGTGCCAGCGGCCGACGGACAGACGGTGAAGCTTTCTTT
>once|TRBV7-2|TRBJ2-1|TRBD2
CASSPGLAGAYNEQFF
TGTGCCAGCAGCCCTGGACTAGCGGGAGCCTACAATGAGCAGTTCTTC
>.|TRBV6-5|TRBJ1-5|.
CASSSLDQPQHF
TGTGCCAGCAGTTCACTTGATCAGCCCCAGCATTTT
>.|TRBV7-9|TRBJ2-1|TRBD2
CASSLSGSFYNEQFF
TGTGCCAGCAGCCTTAGCGGGAGTTTTTACAATGAGCAGTTCTTC
>.|TRBV19|TRBJ2-5|TRBD1
CASSMDREPRETQYF
TGTGCCAGTAGTATGGACAGGGAGCCGCGGGAGACCCAGTACTTC
>.|TRBV27|TRBJ2-7|TRBD1
CASSLGTAYEQYF
TGTGCCAGCAGTCTTGGGACAGCCTACGAGCAGTACTTC
>.|TRBV21-1|TRBJ2-3|.
CASSKAPDRDSGPDTQYF
TGTGCCAGCAGCAAAGCTCCCGACCGGGACTCCGGTCCAGATACGCAGTATTTT
>.|TRBV9|TRBJ1-2|TRBD1
CASSPRQGNNYGYTF
TGTGCCAGCAGCCCAAGACAGGGGAATAACTATGGCTACACCTTC
>.|TRBV4-1|TRBJ1-4|.
CASSHTARGEKLFF
TGCGCCAGCAGCCATACTGCCCGGGGGGAAAAACTGTTTTTT
>.|TRBV12-3/TRBV12-4|TRBJ2-7|.
CASSFSGPYEQYF
TGTGCCAGCAGTTTTAGCGGTCCCTACGAGCAGTACTTC
>.|TRBV9|TRBJ1-1|.
CASSATPGVRNTEAFF
TGTGCCAGCAGCGCCACCCCTGGAGTGAGGAACACTGAAGCTTTCTTT
>once|TRBV7-9|TRBJ1-2|TRBD1
CASSLAWTGSDYGYTF
TGTGCCAGCAGCTTAGCCTGGACAGGGTCAGACTATGGCTACACCTTC
>.|TRBV28|TRBJ2-5|.
CASRGGQETQYF
TGTGCCAGCAGAGGAGGCCAAGAGACCCAGTACTTC
>.|TRBV3-1/TRBV3-2|TRBJ1-1|.
CASSREGKGTEAFF
TGTGCCAGCAGCCGGGAAGGGAAGGGGACTGAAGCTTTCTTT
>.|TRBV18|TRBJ2-7|TRBD2
CASSPTSGSYEQYF
TGTGCCAGCTCACCGACTAGCGGCTCCTACGAGCAGTACTTC
>.|TRBV19|TRBJ2-2|TRBD2
CASSPASGSGTGELFF
TGTGCCAGTAGTCCCGCTAGCGGGAGTGGCACCGGGGAGCTGTTTTTT
>few|TRBV28|TRBJ1-1|.
CASSLSGWNTEAFF
TGTGCCAGCAGTTTATCCGGGTGGAACACTGAAGCTTTCTTT
>once|TRBV27|TRBJ2-7|TRBD1
CASSLGQNYEQYF
TGTGCCAGCAGCTTGGGACAGAACTACGAGCAGTACTTC
>once|TRBV28|TRBJ2-7|.
CASSRYEQYF
TGTGCCAGCTCCCGTTACGAGCAGTACTTC
>.|TRBV7-8|TRBJ1-1|.
CASSVTSGRGNTEAFF
TGTGCCAGCAGCGTTACGTCAGGGAGGGGGAACACTGAAGCTTTCTTT
>.|TRBV5-6|TRBJ2-7|TRBD2
CASSLALPGGEQYF
TGTGCCAGCAGCTTGGCCCTGCCGGGGGGCGAGCAGTACTTC